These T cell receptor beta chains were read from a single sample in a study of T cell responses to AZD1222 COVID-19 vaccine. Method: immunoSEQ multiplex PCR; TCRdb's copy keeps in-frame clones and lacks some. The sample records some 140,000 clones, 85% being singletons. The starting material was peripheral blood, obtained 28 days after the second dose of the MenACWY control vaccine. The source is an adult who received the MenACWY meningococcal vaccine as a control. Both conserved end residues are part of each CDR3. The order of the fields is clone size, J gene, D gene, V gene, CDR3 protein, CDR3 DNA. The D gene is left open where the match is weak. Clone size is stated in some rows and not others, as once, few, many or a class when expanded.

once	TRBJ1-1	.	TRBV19	CASSRGDDSEAFF	TGTGCCAGTAGCCGAGGGGACGATTCCGAAGCTTTCTTT
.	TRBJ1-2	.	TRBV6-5	CASDTQGYGYTF	TGTGCCAGTGACACCCAAGGCTATGGCTACACCTTC
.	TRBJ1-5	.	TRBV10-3	CAISGAGSNQPQHF	TGTGCCATCAGTGGGGCGGGTAGCAATCAGCCCCAGCATTTT
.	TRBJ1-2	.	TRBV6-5	CASSRAGHPGDGYTF	TGTGCCAGCAGCCGGGCCGGACACCCAGGTGATGGCTACACCTTC
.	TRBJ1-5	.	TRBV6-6	CASSDPDSVNQPQHF	TGTGCCAGCAGCGACCCCGACAGCGTAAATCAGCCCCAGCATTTT
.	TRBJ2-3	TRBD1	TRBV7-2	CASSLQGGSTDTQYF	TGTGCCAGCAGCCTACAGGGGGGCAGCACAGATACGCAGTATTTT
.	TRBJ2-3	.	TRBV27	CASFSANTQYF	TGTGCCAGCTTCTCAGCGAATACGCAGTATTTT
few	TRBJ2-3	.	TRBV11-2	CASSAVPTDTQYF	TGTGCCAGCTCAGCGGTTCCCACAGATACGCAGTATTTT
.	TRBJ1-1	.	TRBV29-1	CSAADQPEAFF	TGCAGCGCCGCAGACCAACCCGAAGCTTTCTTT
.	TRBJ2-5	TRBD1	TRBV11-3	CASSLERGPAYF	TGTGCCAGCAGCTTAGAGAGGGGGCCCGCCTACTTC
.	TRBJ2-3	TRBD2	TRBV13	CASSDGLAGTTDTQYF	TGTGCCAGCAGCGACGGACTAGCGGGGACCACAGATACGCAGTATTTT
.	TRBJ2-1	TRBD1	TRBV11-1	CASSAWTGLSINEQFF	TGTGCCAGCAGCGCGTGGACAGGACTTAGTATCAATGAGCAGTTCTTC
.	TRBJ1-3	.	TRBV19	CASSSRHGGLIRNTIYF	TGTGCCAGTAGTTCCCGCCATGGGGGCTTAATTCGGAACACCATATATTTT
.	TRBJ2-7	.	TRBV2	CASSSGTGGYEQYF	TGTGCCAGCAGTTCCGGGACTGGGGGTTACGAGCAGTACTTC
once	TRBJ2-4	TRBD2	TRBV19	CASSPTSGGTTKNIQYF	TGTGCCAGTAGTCCCACTAGCGGGGGGACGACCAAAAACATTCAGTACTTC
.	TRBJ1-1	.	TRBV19	CASNPATNTEAFF	TGTGCCAGTAACCCCGCTACGAACACTGAAGCTTTCTTT
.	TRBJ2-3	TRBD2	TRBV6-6	CASSRHPSGGTDTQYF	TGTGCCAGCAGTCGACATCCTAGCGGGGGGACAGATACGCAGTATTTT
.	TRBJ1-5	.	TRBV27	CASSYKDSNQPQHF	TGTGCCAGCAGTTACAAGGATAGCAATCAGCCCCAGCATTTT
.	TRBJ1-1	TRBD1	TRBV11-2	CASSLTTFLRGGEAFF	TGTGCCAGCAGCTTAACGACCTTCTTGAGAGGGGGCGAAGCTTTCTTT
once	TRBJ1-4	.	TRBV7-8	CASSPARWGLYEKLFF	TGTGCCAGCTCCCCGGCACGTTGGGGGTTGTACGAAAAACTGTTTTTT
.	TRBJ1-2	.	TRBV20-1	CSASLSRLNYGYTF	TGCAGTGCTAGTTTGTCCAGACTTAACTATGGCTACACCTTC
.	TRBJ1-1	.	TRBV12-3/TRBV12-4	CASRTGGYTEAFF	TGTGCCAGCAGGACGGGGGGGTACACTGAAGCTTTCTTT
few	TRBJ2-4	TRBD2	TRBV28	CASSPRGGMINIQYF	TGTGCCAGCAGTCCCCGGGGGGGGATGATAAACATTCAGTACTTC
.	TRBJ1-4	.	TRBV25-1	CASSETGGNEKLFF	TGTGCCAGCAGTGAGACCGGGGGCAATGAAAAACTGTTTTTT
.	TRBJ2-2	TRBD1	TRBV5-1	CASSLPGTANTGELFF	TGCGCCAGCAGCCTACCCGGGACAGCGAACACCGGGGAGCTGTTTTTT
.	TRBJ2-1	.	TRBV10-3	CAISEYPGAEAEQFF	TGTGCCATCAGTGAATATCCAGGGGCCGAGGCTGAGCAGTTCTTC
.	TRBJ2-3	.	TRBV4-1	CASRHRQVSTDTQYF	TGCGCCAGCAGGCACAGACAGGTTAGCACAGATACGCAGTATTTT
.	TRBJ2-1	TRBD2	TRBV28	CASSFNGLAGGQFF	TGTGCCAGCAGTTTTAACGGACTAGCGGGGGGACAGTTCTTC
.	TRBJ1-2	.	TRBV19	CASSPAGRVYGYTF	TGTGCCAGTAGTCCTGCGGGACGGGTATATGGCTACACCTTC
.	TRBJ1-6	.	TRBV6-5	CASSYRGGGSPLHF	TGTGCCAGCAGTTACCGAGGGGGAGGTTCACCCCTCCACTTT
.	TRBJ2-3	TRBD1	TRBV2	CASRDLGTGGTQIREYF	TGTGCCAGCAGGGACCTGGGGACAGGGGGCACACAGATACGGGAGTATTTT
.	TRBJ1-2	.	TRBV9	CASTPRGGNINYGYTF	TGTGCCAGCACCCCCCGAGGAGGGAACATAAACTATGGCTACACCTTC
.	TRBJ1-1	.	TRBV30	CAWRLRAYMNTEAFF	TGTGCCTGGAGATTGAGGGCATACATGAACACTGAAGCTTTCTTT
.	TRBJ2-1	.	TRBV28	CASSLPGGLNEQFF	TGTGCCAGCAGTTTACCGGGGGGCTTAAATGAGCAGTTCTTC